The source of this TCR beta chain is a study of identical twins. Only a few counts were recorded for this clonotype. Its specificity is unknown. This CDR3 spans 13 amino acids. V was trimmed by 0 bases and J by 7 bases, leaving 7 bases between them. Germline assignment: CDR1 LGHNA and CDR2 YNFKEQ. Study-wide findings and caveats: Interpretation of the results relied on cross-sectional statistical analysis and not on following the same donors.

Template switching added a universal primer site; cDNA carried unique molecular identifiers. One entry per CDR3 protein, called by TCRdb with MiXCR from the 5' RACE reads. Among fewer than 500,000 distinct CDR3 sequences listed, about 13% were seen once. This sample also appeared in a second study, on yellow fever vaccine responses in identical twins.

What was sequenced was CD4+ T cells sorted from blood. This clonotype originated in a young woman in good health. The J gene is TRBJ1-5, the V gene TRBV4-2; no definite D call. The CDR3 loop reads CASSQDFFQPQHF. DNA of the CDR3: TGTGCCAGCAGCCAAGATTTTTTCCAGCCCCAGCATTTT.